This entry concerns a single T cell receptor (beta chain). What it recognizes is unknown. This may stem from a read error, because a much larger clone lies one nucleotide away. The CDR3 spans 14 residues. Per germline, CDR1 LGHNA and CDR2 YNFKEQ. Trimming cost V 5 bases and J 0 bases, with 10 bases left between them. Samples came from axillary lymph nodes draining the breast cancer. TCRdb processed the multiplex PCR reads anew with MiXCR; each CDR3 protein has one entry. The table lists over 150,000 distinct CDR3 sequences, 31% of them singletons, with 4% to 5.5% in the top ten. The data originate from a study of breast tumors, draining lymph nodes, adjacent tissues. Study results and limitations: Tumor and nontumor repertoires were significantly more similar in luminal-like than in basal-like breast cancer. Compared with lymph nodes, tumors were less diverse; compared with nontumor tissue, more. The data were judged consistent with most tumor T cells coming from lymph node and expanding in tumor. That most tumor T cells come from lymph nodes remained unproven.

This TCR was sampled from a female donor with breast cancer. Some clones in this sample may be carry-over from other donors' samples. The chain recombines TRBV4-2 with TRBJ2-5; TRBD2 is a possible D gene (7 bases). Sample: axillary lymph node tissue. The CDR3 coding sequence is TGTGCCAGCAGCGGGGGGGGGCACCAAGAGACCCAGTACTTC. Translating gives CASSGGGHQETQYF.